This T cell receptor beta chain stems from a study of early T cells in non-severe SARS-CoV-2 infection. Overall study results and limits: In VDJdb matching, anti-spike CD8 responses were favored while private and CD4 specificities went missing.

Individual cDNA molecules were tagged with unique molecular identifiers, the study reported. Via MiXCR, TCRdb re-called the 5' RACE reads, giving one row per CDR3 protein. Of 35,000 to 40,000 distinct CDR3 sequences in the sample, about 5% are singletons; the top ten hold roughly 17%. This clonotype is a singleton in its sample. The antigen remains undetermined. The sequence derives from an adult who was a healthcare worker with PCR-confirmed SARS-CoV-2 infection or an uninfected control (not recorded which). Sequenced sample: whole blood.

The CDR3 DNA sequence: TGCGCCAGCAGCCAAGCAGGGACAGATACGCAGTATTTT. Its translation is CASSQAGTDTQYF. J is TRBJ2-3 and V is TRBV4-1; the D gene is possibly TRBD1 (5 bases). Germline CDR1 is MGHRA and CDR2 is YSYEKL. V was cut by 1 base and J by 3 bases, with 5 bases left in between. This CDR3 is built from 13 residues.